This is a list of T cell receptor beta chains from one sample in a study of OX40 agonist ivuxolimab in advanced cancers. Sequencing was performed with immunoSEQ multiplex PCR; in TCRdb, only in-frame clones are kept and a portion is missing. The top ten clones hold less than 9.5% of a sample with tens of thousands of clones, about 77% of them seen once. Specimen: CD4+ or CD8+ T cells sorted from blood, collected in a trial of the OX40 agonist ivuxolimab. These receptors came from an adult with an advanced solid tumor such as melanoma, head and neck, liver or kidney cancer. CDR3s include the opening cysteine and the closing phenylalanine or tryptophan. D genes are given only for firm matches. Clone size appears in some rows only: once, few, many, or a class for an expanded clone.

abundance	j_gene	v_gene	d_gene	CDR3nt	CDR3aa
-	TRBJ1-2	TRBV6-1	TRBD1	TGTGCCAGCAGTGAAGCTGGGACAGTCTTTGGCTACACCTTC	CASSEAGTVFGYTF
-	TRBJ2-7	TRBV6-5	TRBD1	TGTGCCAGCAGTTACAGGGACAGGGACGAGCAGTACTTC	CASSYRDRDEQYF
few	TRBJ1-4	TRBV6-1	-	TGTGCCAGCAGTGAAGCAAGGGGAGGGGTTGAAAAACTGTTTTTT	CASSEARGGVEKLFF
-	TRBJ1-6	TRBV15	-	TGTGCCACCAGCAGAGAAAGAGGGGTGGGGTCACCCCTCCACTTT	CATSRERGVGSPLHF
-	TRBJ2-7	TRBV5-4	-	TGTGCCAGCAGCTTGGTGCAGCGGAACAGCGAGCAGTACTTC	CASSLVQRNSEQYF
-	TRBJ2-7	TRBV9	-	TGTGCCAGCAGCGTAGGTGCGGTCTACGAGCAGTACTTC	CASSVGAVYEQYF
-	TRBJ2-3	TRBV7-2	-	TGTGCCAGCAGCTCCAGGGGAGATACGCAGTATTTT	CASSSRGDTQYF
-	TRBJ1-1	TRBV12-5	-	TGTGCTAGTGGTTTGGTAGTAGCAGGGGACACTGAAGCTTTCTTT	CASGLVVAGDTEAFF
-	TRBJ2-2	TRBV18	-	TGTGCCAGCTCCTTCACTGGGAACACCGGGGAGCTGTTTTTT	CASSFTGNTGELFF
few	TRBJ2-7	TRBV6-5	-	TGTGCCAGCGGTGTTGGCGGCCCTAGAAGATACGAGCAGTACTTC	CASGVGGPRRYEQYF
-	TRBJ1-3	TRBV6-1	-	TGTGCCAGCAGTGAAGCGAGGGAGAGACGATTCCATGGAAACACCATATATTTT	CASSEARERRFHGNTIYF
-	TRBJ2-2	TRBV9	-	TGTGCCAGCAGCGCAGGAGGGAACACCGGGGAGCTGTTTTTT	CASSAGGNTGELFF
-	TRBJ1-6	TRBV19	-	TGTGCCAGTAGGATCACAGGTGTCCCGGATTCACCCCTCCACTTT	CASRITGVPDSPLHF
-	TRBJ1-6	TRBV9	-	TGTGCCAGCAGCACCGGGGAACAGGGAACCTCACCCCTCCACTTT	CASSTGEQGTSPLHF
-	TRBJ2-6	TRBV7-8	-	TGTGCCAGCAGCTCCCAGGACCCAATAGGGGCCAACGTCCTGACTTTC	CASSSQDPIGANVLTF
few	TRBJ2-7	TRBV7-9	TRBD1	TGTGCCAGCAGCCAACTCGGACAGGGGCCCTACGAGCAGTACTTC	CASSQLGQGPYEQYF
few	TRBJ2-1	TRBV6-1	-	TGTGCCAGCAACATCAGGGGCAATGAGCAGTTCTTC	CASNIRGNEQFF
-	TRBJ2-1	TRBV7-3	-	TGTGCCAGCAGCCTCCGGAGAGAGGGGTCCATCGTGCAGTTCTTC	CASSLRREGSIVQFF
-	TRBJ1-2	TRBV28	-	TGTGCCAGCATCCTAGGCGGGGGAGGGGTCGGCTACACCTTC	CASILGGGGVGYTF
-	TRBJ1-2	TRBV27	-	TGTGCCAGCAGCCGGTGGGAAAAGGACGGCTACACCTTC	CASSRWEKDGYTF
-	TRBJ1-6	TRBV5-1	TRBD1	TGCGCCAGCAGATCTCAGGGGGCTGATTCACCCCTCCACTTT	CASRSQGADSPLHF
-	TRBJ1-5	TRBV29-1	TRBD1	TGCAGCGCTCGGGACAGCTTCAATCAGCCCCAGCATTTT	CSARDSFNQPQHF
-	TRBJ1-2	TRBV19	TRBD1	TGTGCCAGTATTAGGACAGGGGATTATTATGGCTACACCTTC	CASIRTGDYYGYTF